One and the same sample provided the 15 T cell receptor beta chains below, sequenced in a study of OX40 agonist ivuxolimab in advanced cancers. Generated by immunoSEQ multiplex PCR, the TCRdb table keeps only in-frame clones and is missing some. The sample consists of roughly 32,000 clones, about four fifths of them appearing once. The material sequenced was CD4+ or CD8+ T cells sorted from blood, taken in a trial of the OX40 agonist ivuxolimab. The receptors were gathered from an adult with an advanced solid tumor such as melanoma, head and neck, liver or kidney cancer.

This sequence joins TRBV5-4 and TRBJ1-2, with D tentatively TRBD1 (5 bases). CDR3 length: 16 amino acids. The V gene's germline CDR1 is SGHNT and CDR2 YYREEE (reference sequence). V gave up 0 bases and J gave up 0 bases, with 12 bases separating them. The CDR3 DNA sequence: TGTGCCAGCAGCTTGGATGGGACGGTAGCTAACTATGGCTACACCTTC. This translates into CASSLDGTVANYGYTF.

The chain carries TRBV7-3 and TRBJ2-2; 8 nucleotides line up with TRBD2. CDR3 length: 18 residues. The ends lost 0 bases at V and 4 bases at J; junction bases unmatched: 10. CDR1 and CDR2 from the germline V gene are SGHTA and FQGTGA. CDR3 nucleotides: TGTGCCAGCAGCTTAACCCCCCCAGGGGCGGGGGGCACCGGGGAGCTGTTTTTT. As protein: CASSLTPPGAGGTGELFF.

V gene TRBV6-5 combines with J gene TRBJ2-1; a possible D gene is TRBD1 (5 bases). Per the germline V gene, CDR1 is MNHEY and CDR2 is SVGAGI. V gave up 6 bases and J gave up 4 bases, with 16 bases separating them. This CDR3 comprises 15 residues. The CDR3 nucleotides are TGTGCCAGCAGCCGTTCAGGGCATCCGTACAATGAGCAGTTCTTC. It translates to CASSRSGHPYNEQFF.

This rearrangement joins TRBV6-5 to TRBJ2-5; the match to TRBD1 covers 7 bases. This CDR3 has 15 residues. Unmatched junction bases numbered 7, after V lost 5 bases and J lost 1 base. Germline loops: CDR1 MNHEY, CDR2 SVGAGI. CDR3 region: CASSPWTGGQETQYF. The DNA for the CDR3 is TGTGCCAGCAGTCCGTGGACAGGCGGCCAAGAGACCCAGTACTTC.

The chain joins TRBV6-1 to TRBJ1-5; D perhaps matches TRBD1 (5 bases). Germline CDR1 is MNHNS and CDR2 is SASEGT. The CDR3 consists of 13 residues. V shed 4 bases and J shed 6 bases, with 10 bases lying between them. The CDR3 region has the DNA TGTGCCAGCAGTGCCCAGGGAGGTCAGCCCCAGCATTTT. Amino acids: CASSAQGGQPQHF.

The rearrangement links TRBV15 to TRBJ2-3, with 12 bases matching TRBD2. CDR1 and CDR2 (germline): LNHNV, YYDKDF (reference sequence). The CDR3 is 18 amino acids. Losses at the gene ends were 7 bases for V and 6 bases for J; bases not matched to a gene: 17. The CDR3 loop reads CATNGQGVGLAGGDTQYF. CDR3 coding DNA: TGTGCCACCAACGGACAGGGAGTAGGGCTAGCGGGAGGGGATACGCAGTATTTT.

This chain links TRBV5-1 with TRBJ2-2; possible D gene TRBD1, 5 bases. The CDR3 extends over 16 amino acids. In germline, CDR1 is SGHRS, CDR2 YFSETQ. V was cut by 3 bases and J by 2 bases, with 14 bases left in between. The DNA of the CDR3 is TGCGCCAGCAGCTCCCTTCCGACAGTTAACACCGGGGAGCTGTTTTTT. It encodes CASSSLPTVNTGELFF.

The chain is built from TRBV6-6 and TRBJ2-4; 8 nucleotides agree with TRBD1. V gave up 0 bases and J gave up 5 bases; unmatched junction bases: 6. CDR1 MNHNY and CDR2 SVGAGI come from the germline V gene (reference sequence). The CDR3 loop spans 16 amino acids. The CDR3 protein is CASSYSKQGAENIQYF. In DNA, the CDR3 is TGTGCCAGCAGTTACTCCAAGCAGGGGGCGGAAAACATTCAGTACTTC.

This clone was seen once. This chain connects TRBV5-4 to TRBJ1-2, with unresolved D. The CDR3 contains 15 residues. Germline V gives CDR1 SGHNT, CDR2 YYREEE (reference sequence). V gave up 4 bases and J gave up 4 bases, with 17 bases separating them. In nucleotides, the CDR3 is TGTGCCAGCAGCGCCGACCTGGGATCCGTCTATGGCTACACCTTC. Residues: CASSADLGSVYGYTF.

The genes are TRBV5-1 and TRBJ1-1; D is uncertain. This CDR3 is built from 13 residues. The germline CDR1 and CDR2 sequences are SGHRS and YFSETQ. With 0 bases removed from V and 2 bases from J, the gap between germline ends came to 5 bases. CDR3 sequence: CASSLAGNTEAFF. Here the CDR3 DNA reads TGCGCCAGCAGCTTGGCGGGAAACACTGAAGCTTTCTTT.

This chain links TRBV11-2 with TRBJ2-7; D gene unclear. The length of the CDR3 is 11 residues. The germline V and J ends were trimmed by 5 bases and 7 bases, with 9 bases remaining between them. The germline CDR1 and CDR2 sequences are SGHAT and FQNNGV. In nucleotides, the CDR3 is TGTGCCAGCAGCCACTGGGCGGAGCAGTACTTC. Translation gives CASSHWAEQYF.

This chain joins TRBV2 and TRBJ2-1, with TRBD1 matching over 8 bases. The CDR3 loop spans 16 amino acids. Trimming cost V 6 bases and J 0 bases; bases outside gene matches: 7. Germline V gene sequence: CDR1 SNHLY, CDR2 FYNNEI. The CDR3 region has the DNA TGTGCCAGCAGAACCCCCACAGGGGGCTCCTACAATGAGCAGTTCTTC. This codes for CASRTPTGGSYNEQFF.

CDR3 DNA sequence: TGCGCCAGCACCCGGACTAGCGGGAGTCTTAATGAGCAGTTCTTC. Translated: CASTRTSGSLNEQFF. The genes are TRBV5-1 and TRBJ2-1; 13 nucleotides line up with TRBD2. V gave up 6 bases and J gave up 7 bases; unmatched junction bases: 7. The CDR3 contains 15 residues. Germline V gene lookup returns CDR1 SGHRS and CDR2 YFSETQ.

The chain has TRBV28 and TRBJ1-6; D unresolved. The CDR3 sequence is 14 residues long. The V gene lost 8 bases and the J gene lost 3 bases, with 11 bases spanning the gap. Germline V CDR1 and CDR2: MDHEN, SYDVKM. CDR3 sequence: CASGVELYNSPLHF. The CDR3 bases are TGTGCCAGCGGGGTTGAACTCTATAATTCACCCCTCCACTTT.

The sample holds a few counts of this clone. This rearrangement joins TRBV5-1 to TRBJ2-7; D might be TRBD1 (7 bases). This CDR3 has 16 amino acids. The V end lost 4 bases, the J end lost 1 base, and 18 bases lay between the germline ends. Germline V CDR1 and CDR2: SGHRS, YFSETQ. CDR3 sequence reads: CASSPVGQGGSYEQYF. CDR3 DNA sequence: TGCGCCAGCAGCCCGGTGGGGCAGGGGGGATCCTACGAGCAGTACTTC.